This T cell receptor (beta chain) was identified in a study of somatic mutations in cytotoxic T cells in rheumatoid arthritis. Study as a whole: An approximately 27 ml EDTA sample of patient blood was drawn right after diagnosis, before any treatment. Flow sorting at nearly 100% purity was applied to some V beta antibody-stained T-cell populations, which included V beta1+ cells sequenced for TCRB. Study-wide results and limits: About an eighth of the roughly 60 patients had a largest CD8+ clone above 20% of CD8+ cells.

Original handling: Patient CD8+ clones above 1% seldom matched published virus-specific TCRB sequences. Only in-frame clones appear in the TCRdb table, and some are missing; sequencing was by immunoSEQ multiplex PCR. V, J and clone size are taken as reported in that table, and D and trimming were inferred from the DNA itself. The repertoire holds about 10,000 clones, with approximately 80% as singletons. The CDR3 contains 15 residues. Germline V gene data show CDR1 as SGHDT and CDR2 as YYEEEE. Trimming took 0 bases from V and 11 from J, leaving 15 bases between them. Turning to this clone: The target antigen is unknown.

The sequence was collected from an adult with rheumatoid arthritis. The sequenced sample consisted of CD8+ T cells sorted from blood. The rearrangement joins TRBV5-6 to TRBJ1-6; no clear D gene. In DNA form, the CDR3 reads TGTGCCAGCAGCTTGGCCAGTTACGAAGGCGCACCCCTCCACTTT. Amino acids: CASSLASYEGAPLHF.